The present TCR beta chain was sequenced within a study of T cells after yellow fever vaccination. Whole-study findings and limits: Peaking faster, on day 5 versus 15, the secondary response was nonetheless weaker. Reappearing after the booster were most of the clones from primary vaccination (about 96% CD4, approximately 85% CD8).

A universal primer site and UMIs were added as TCR cDNA was made by 5'RACE template switching. Using its own MiXCR run on the 5' RACE reads, TCRdb lists one record per CDR3 protein. The sample contains around 88,000 distinct CDR3 sequences, 10% to 15% of which appear only once. Looked up from germline, CDR1 is DFQATT and CDR2 is SNEGSKA (reference sequence). J was trimmed by 7 bases and V by 0 bases; bases with no gene match: 6. The CDR3 runs 16 residues. This receptor was obtained from a man aged 18 to 29 who received the YFV17D yellow fever vaccine. This chain uses TRBV20-1 with TRBJ2-2; 12 nucleotides match TRBD1. Sequences were derived from CD8+ T cells not binding an NS4B(214-222) dextramer, sorted from PBMCs, sampled about 21 days after the first yellow fever vaccination. Here the CDR3 DNA reads TGCAGTGCTAGAGACCCGGGACAGGGGGCCTTCGGGGAGCTGTTTTTT. This encodes CSARDPGQGAFGELFF.